The TCR beta chain described here comes from a study of shared clonotypes between healthy human individuals. As to this clone: The target antigen is unknown.

The CDR3 is 14 amino acids. In germline, CDR1 is SEHNR, CDR2 FQNEAQ (reference sequence). V was pared by 5 bases and J by 10 bases, with 18 bases between. The study's findings and limits: Among a few donors, roughly 5% of naive CD4 clonotypes were found in common.

Each cell subset's genomic DNA was divided evenly among several immunoSEQ plates. Here immunoSEQ multiplex PCR was the method, and the copy in TCRdb shows in-frame clones only, minus some. The table has roughly 2 million clones, roughly 95% seen once. Naive-designated CD8 cells lacked CD45RO, were positively enriched for CCR7, and omitted terminally differentiated effector memory CD45RA+ cells. All donors qualified as healthy HIV-negative adults and had experienced no recent acute infections or vaccinations. Nashville, Tennessee was home to all donors, who were Caucasian adults. The gene calls are TRBV7-9 and TRBJ2-1; possibly TRBD2 for D (5 bases). The receptor was derived from a young man in good health. Sequenced sample: naive CD8+ T cells sorted from blood. CDR3 amino acids: CASSLEVRAREQFF. CDR3 nucleotide sequence: TGTGCCAGCAGCCTAGAGGTGAGGGCGAGGGAGCAGTTCTTC.